The 28 T cell receptor beta chains below were found in one sample sequenced in a study of neurological immune-mediated disorders. Each CDR3 protein is one row after TCRdb ran MiXCR on the 5' RACE reads. The sample records around 33,000 distinct CDR3 sequences, roughly 7.3% being singletons. The material sequenced was PBMCs. The source is a woman aged 40 to 50 in good health.

The table lists this clonotype with many counts. The chain recombines TRBV7-9 with TRBJ2-7; the D call may be TRBD1 or TRBD2 (5 bases each). The CDR3 consists of 13 residues. Germline-derived CDR1 and CDR2 are SEHNR and FQNEAQ (reference sequence). V was cut by 4 bases and J by 6 bases, with 13 bases left in between. CDR3 bases: TGTGCCAGCAGCTGGGACCCGGAGCTCGAGCAGTACTTC. It encodes CASSWDPELEQYF.

Ten or more counts support this clonotype. The chain is built from TRBV5-1 and TRBJ2-2; 11 nucleotides agree with TRBD2. J lost 6 bases, V lost 4 bases, and 8 bases had no gene match. The CDR3 runs 16 residues. Germline CDR1 SGHRS, CDR2 YFSETQ. The CDR3 sequence: CASSAQLAGAAGELFF. The DNA for the CDR3 is TGCGCCAGCAGCGCGCAACTAGCGGGAGCGGCCGGGGAGCTGTTTTTT.

This clonotype was picked up many times. The chain has TRBV5-1 and TRBJ2-5; 11 bases are a match to TRBD2. This CDR3 comprises 16 residues. The junction had 4 bases not matched to a gene; V was cut back by 2 bases and J by 1 base. From germline, CDR1 is SGHRS and CDR2 YFSETQ. The CDR3 bases are TGCGCCAGCAGCTTAGGGACTAGCGGTCCCCAAGAGACCCAGTACTTC. It yields the protein CASSLGTSGPQETQYF. The whole variable domain, filled in from reference TRBV5-1 and TRBJ2-5, reads KAGVTQTPRYLIKTRGQQVTLSCSPISGHRSVSWYQQTPGQGLQFLFEYFSETQRNKGNFPGRFSGRQFSNSRSEMNVSTLELGDSALYLCASSLGTSGPQETQYFGPGTRLLVL.

This clonotype has ten or more counts. The chain is built from TRBV5-1 and TRBJ1-2; D uncertain. Trimming took off 5 bases at V and 0 bases at J, with 11 bases between the two ends. Germline V gene sequence: CDR1 SGHRS, CDR2 YFSETQ. The CDR3 runs to 14 residues. As DNA, the CDR3 is TGCGCCAGCAGTCGTCCCGCAGCTAACTATGGCTACACCTTC. Translated, it gives CASSRPAANYGYTF.

This clonotype was picked up many times. One junction end disagrees with the germline gene, perhaps due to a read error. V is TRBV2 and J is TRBJ1-1; a possible D gene is TRBD1 (5 bases). Germline assignment: CDR1 SNHLY and CDR2 FYNNEI. The CDR3 consists of 13 residues. The CDR3 sequence: CASSANRGSEGFF. In nucleotides, the CDR3 is TGTGCCAGCAGCGCCAATCGGGGGTCTGAAGGTTTCTTT.

Many counts were recorded for this clonotype. The V gene is TRBV6-6, the J gene TRBJ2-2; D possibly corresponds to TRBD2 (6 bases). The CDR3 totals 16 residues. CDR1 MNHNY and CDR2 SVGAGI come from the germline V gene (reference sequence). Trimming pared 6 bases from V and 6 bases from J, leaving 20 bases between. CDR3 DNA sequence: TGTGCCAGCAGCGGAACGACGCTCACGGGGGCCGGGGAGCTGTTTTTT. It yields the protein CASSGTTLTGAGELFF.

This clonotype was counted ten times or more. The V and J genes are TRBV9 and TRBJ2-2, with D hard to call. Germline V gives CDR1 SGDLS, CDR2 YYNGEE. CDR3 length: 15 amino acids. V was shortened by 0 bases and J by 0 bases, with 6 bases between the two germline ends. CDR3 coding DNA: TGTGCCAGCAGCGTAGTTCCCGCGAACACCGGGGAGCTGTTTTTT. This sequence encodes CASSVVPANTGELFF.

This clonotype occurred many times. The chain carries TRBV7-6 and TRBJ1-1; a possible D gene is TRBD1 (5 bases). Germline CDR1 reads SGHVS; CDR2 reads FNYEAQ. Trimming left V 5 bases short and J 3 bases short, with 10 bases between. The CDR3 spans 13 residues. The CDR3 loop reads CASSERGDTEAFF. As DNA, the CDR3 is TGTGCCAGCAGCGAAAGGGGAGACACTGAAGCTTTCTTT.

This clonotype was detected many times. The rearrangement uses TRBV5-1 and TRBJ1-2; no clear D gene. Trimming pared 4 bases from V and 6 bases from J, leaving 16 bases between. Germline V lookup: CDR1 SGHRS, CDR2 YFSETQ. The CDR3 covers 14 residues. In nucleotides, the CDR3 is TGCGCCAGCAGCCTGGTGATGATGGGTGATGGCTACACCTTC. It encodes CASSLVMMGDGYTF. Complete variable domain (other parts from reference TRBV5-1 and TRBJ1-2): KAGVTQTPRYLIKTRGQQVTLSCSPISGHRSVSWYQQTPGQGLQFLFEYFSETQRNKGNFPGRFSGRQFSNSRSEMNVSTLELGDSALYLCASSLVMMGDGYTFGSGTRLTVV.

This clonotype was seen at least ten times. This sequence joins TRBV20-1 and TRBJ1-5; D gene unclear. Trimming shortened V by 5 bases and J by 2 bases, and 13 bases separated the two germline ends. CDR1 and CDR2 (germline): DFQATT, SNEGSKA (reference sequence). This CDR3 spans 14 amino acids. CDR3 in amino acids: CSAATALGNQPQHF. The DNA for the CDR3 is TGCAGTGCTGCTACAGCGCTGGGCAATCAGCCCCAGCATTTT.

This clonotype was observed many times. This sequence joins TRBV7-9 and TRBJ2-1; D gene uncertain. Trimming took off 6 bases at V and 6 bases at J, with 12 bases between the two ends. The CDR3 consists of 13 residues. The V gene's germline CDR1 is SEHNR and CDR2 FQNEAQ (reference sequence). In DNA form, the CDR3 reads TGTGCCAGCAGTCAAGGGATCCTCAATGAGCAGTTCTTC. This sequence encodes CASSQGILNEQFF. The variable domain in full, with the rest retrieved from reference TRBV7-9 and TRBJ2-1, is DTGVSQNPRHKITKRGQNVTFRCDPISEHNRLYWYRQTLGQGPEFLTYFQNEAQLEKSRLLSDRFSAERPKGSFSTLEIQRTEQGDSAMYLCASSQGILNEQFFGPGTRLTVL.

Ten or more counts support this clonotype. V gene TRBV24-1 combines with J gene TRBJ2-5; 7 nucleotides agree with TRBD1. CDR1 is KGHDR, CDR2 SFDVKD, per germline. There are 19 residues in the CDR3. Losses at the gene ends were 3 bases for V and 3 bases for J; bases not matched to a gene: 18. The CDR3 region is CATSDARGSMRGREETQYF. CDR3 DNA sequence: TGTGCCACCAGTGATGCCCGAGGTTCAATGAGGGGGCGCGAAGAGACCCAGTACTTC.

There are many counts of this clonotype. The rearrangement uses TRBV6-1 and TRBJ2-1; 7 positions match TRBD2. From germline, CDR1 is MNHNS and CDR2 SASEGT. Germline trimming cut 11 bases from V and 6 bases from J; bases unmatched to any gene: 10. This CDR3 has 13 amino acids. CDR3 loop: CALRGERGNEQFF. CDR3 DNA sequence: TGTGCCCTCCGGGGGGAGAGAGGCAATGAGCAGTTCTTC.

This clonotype occurred many times. The chain is built from TRBV14 and TRBJ2-5; D ambiguous. Germline V CDR1 and CDR2: SGHDN, FVKESK. V lost 0 bases, J lost 4 bases, and 6 bases lay in between. The CDR3 is 13 amino acids. For the CDR3, the DNA is TGTGCCAGCAGCCAAGATAGGAGAGAGACCCAGTACTTC. As protein: CASSQDRRETQYF.

This clonotype was detected only a few times. A junction end diverges from the germline sequence, so it may reflect a read error. This chain links TRBV7-7 with TRBJ2-2; no definite D call. Germline loops: CDR1 SSHAT, CDR2 FNYEAQ (reference sequence). This CDR3 has 12 amino acids. The CDR3 DNA sequence: TGTGCTAGCAGCCCCAATACCCGGGAGCTGTTTTTT. It translates to CASSPNTRELFF.

This clonotype was observed many times. The V gene is TRBV12-3 or TRBV12-4, the J gene TRBJ1-2, with 9 bases fitting TRBD1. V trimming: 5 bases; J trimming: 3 bases; junction bases outside the gene matches: 4. The CDR3 runs to 14 residues. The DNA for the CDR3 is TGTGCCAGCAGTCGGGACAGGGATTACTATGGCTACACCTTC. This translates into CASSRDRDYYGYTF.

This clonotype has ten or more counts. The genes are TRBV10-3 and TRBJ1-1; tentative D call: TRBD1 (6 bases). The CDR3 contains 15 residues. CDR1 and CDR2 from the germline V gene are ENHRY and SYGVKD. V was pared by 3 bases and J by 3 bases, with 14 bases between. The CDR3 loop is CAISDWRKGDTEAFF. The CDR3 DNA reads TGTGCCATCAGTGATTGGAGGAAGGGGGACACTGAAGCTTTCTTT.

This clonotype has at least ten counts. The chain recombines TRBV12-3 or TRBV12-4 with TRBJ1-1, with D perhaps matching TRBD1 (6 bases). The V and J ends lost 5 bases and 3 bases respectively, with 16 bases between them. There are 15 residues in the CDR3. In DNA form, the CDR3 reads TGTGCCAGCAGTCCCCCGGGACAAGGCTACACTGAAGCTTTCTTT. Translation: CASSPPGQGYTEAFF.

This clonotype showed up many times. The rearrangement joins TRBV4-2 to TRBJ2-2; unclear D gene. The CDR3 totals 14 residues. V was shortened by 5 bases and J by 2 bases, with 9 bases between the two germline ends. Germline loops: CDR1 LGHNA, CDR2 YNFKEQ. In DNA, the CDR3 is TGTGCCAGCAGCAGAGAGATCAACACCGGGGAGCTGTTTTTT. This sequence encodes CASSREINTGELFF.

As to this clonotype: The junction shows a germline mismatch at one end, possibly a read error. The chain has TRBV9 and TRBJ2-1; D unresolved. CDR3 length: 15 amino acids. Germline V gene sequence: CDR1 SGDLS, CDR2 YYNGEE. This CDR3 reads CTSSVGWRPYNEQFF. The CDR3 DNA follows: TGTACCAGCAGCGTAGGGTGGCGACCCTACAATGAGCAGTTCTTC.

The sample holds many counts of this clonotype. This rearrangement joins TRBV3-1 to TRBJ2-1, with 7 bases aligning to TRBD2. CDR3 length: 16 amino acids. V lost 1 base and J lost 4; bases outside the gene matches: 7. CDR1 and CDR2 from the germline V gene are LGHDT and YNNKEL (reference sequence). CDR3 region: CASSQARGEGYNEQFF. As DNA, the CDR3 is TGTGCCAGCAGCCAAGCACGGGGGGAGGGTTACAATGAGCAGTTCTTC.

This clonotype was seen many times. V usage is TRBV25-1 and J usage is TRBJ1-2; tentative D call: TRBD1 (6 bases). Per germline, CDR1 MGHDK and CDR2 SYGVNS. V lost 4 bases and J 7 bases, leaving 13 bases between the germline ends. The CDR3 spans 13 residues. CDR3 DNA: TGTGCCAGCAGTGTGCTACAGGGCGGTGGCTACACCTTC. It codes for CASSVLQGGGYTF.

The rearrangement joins TRBV20-1 to TRBJ2-1, with no clear D. The germline V gene has CDR1 DFQATT and CDR2 SNEGSKA (reference sequence). V was clipped by 0 bases and J by 8 bases, with 11 bases between them. The CDR3 length is 13 residues. The CDR3: CSARDDWVYEQFF. DNA for the CDR3: TGCAGTGCTAGAGATGACTGGGTTTATGAGCAGTTCTTC.

This clonotype came up many times. The chain combines TRBV20-1 with TRBJ2-2, with TRBD2 matching over 7 bases. The CDR3 contains 19 residues. Germline V gene data show CDR1 as DFQATT and CDR2 as SNEGSKA (reference sequence). J gave up 5 bases and V 3 bases, and 21 bases lay outside the gene matches. As DNA, the CDR3 is TGCAGTGCTAGTACCGACCGAATGCCGACTAGCCGGAGGACCGGGGAGCTGTTTTTT. Translation: CSASTDRMPTSRRTGELFF.

This clonotype was found many times. This sequence joins TRBV20-1 and TRBJ2-7, with 9 nucleotides matching TRBD2. V lost 0 bases to trimming and J lost 4 bases; unmatched junction nucleotides: 10. The germline CDR1 and CDR2 sequences are DFQATT and SNEGSKA (reference sequence). The CDR3 has 16 amino acids. CDR3 loop: CSARDPLGLAPYEQYF. CDR3 bases: TGCAGTGCTAGAGATCCCCTGGGACTAGCCCCATACGAGCAGTACTTC.

Many counts were recorded for this clonotype. The chain uses TRBV20-1 and TRBJ2-1; 9 bases are a match to TRBD2. Germline V CDR1 and CDR2: DFQATT, SNEGSKA (reference sequence). There are 13 residues in the CDR3. The V and J ends lost 5 bases and 7 bases, in that order; junction bases with no gene match: 6. In DNA form, the CDR3 reads TGCAGTGCTTTAGCGGGAGTCGGGAATGAGCAGTTCTTC. This codes for CSALAGVGNEQFF.

The sample holds many counts of this clonotype. CDR3 DNA sequence: TGTGCCAGCACCTTGAGGCTTGGGCCGGGGGCTTTCTTT. Translated, it gives CASTLRLGPGAFF. The V and J genes are TRBV28 and TRBJ1-1, with D unclear. This CDR3 spans 13 amino acids. The germline V and J ends were trimmed by 7 bases and 11 bases, with 20 bases remaining between them. CDR1 is MDHEN, CDR2 SYDVKM, per germline.

This clonotype has at least ten counts. The chain is built from TRBV29-1 and TRBJ1-1; the D is unclear. V was shortened by 5 bases and J by 0 bases, with 7 bases between the two germline ends. The CDR3 runs 12 residues. Germline CDR1 SQVTM, CDR2 ANQGSEA. CDR3 coding DNA: TGCAGCGTTCGTGGGTTGAACACTGAAGCTTTCTTT. Amino acid sequence: CSVRGLNTEAFF. Combining the CDR3 with reference TRBV29-1 and TRBJ1-1 gives the whole variable domain SAVISQKPSRDICQRGTSLTIQCQVDSQVTMMFWYRQQPGQSLTLIATANQGSEATYESGFVIDKFPISRPNLTFSTLTVSNMSPEDSSIYLCSVRGLNTEAFFGQGTRLTVV.